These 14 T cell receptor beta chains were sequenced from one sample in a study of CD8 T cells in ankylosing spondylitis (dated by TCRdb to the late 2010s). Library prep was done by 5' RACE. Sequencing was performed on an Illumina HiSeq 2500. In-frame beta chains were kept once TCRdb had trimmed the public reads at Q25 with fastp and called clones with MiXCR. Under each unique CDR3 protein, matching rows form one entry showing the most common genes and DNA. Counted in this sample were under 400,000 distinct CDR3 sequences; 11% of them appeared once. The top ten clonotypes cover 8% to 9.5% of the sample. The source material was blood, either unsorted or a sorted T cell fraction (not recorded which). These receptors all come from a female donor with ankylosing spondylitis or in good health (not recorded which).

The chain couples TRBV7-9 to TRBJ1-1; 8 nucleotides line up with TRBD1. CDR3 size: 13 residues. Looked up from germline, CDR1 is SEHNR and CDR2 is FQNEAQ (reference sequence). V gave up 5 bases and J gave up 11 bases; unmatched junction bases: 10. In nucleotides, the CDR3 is TGTGCCAGCAGCGCAGGACAGGGCCGGGATGCTTTCTTT. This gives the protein CASSAGQGRDAFF.

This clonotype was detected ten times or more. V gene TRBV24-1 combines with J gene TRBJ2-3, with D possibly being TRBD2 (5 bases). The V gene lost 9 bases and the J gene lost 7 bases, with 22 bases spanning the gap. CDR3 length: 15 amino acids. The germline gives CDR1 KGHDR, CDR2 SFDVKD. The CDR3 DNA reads TGTGCCACCGCTCCCCCTGGGCTAGCTGGCAATACGCAGTATTTT. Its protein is CATAPPGLAGNTQYF.

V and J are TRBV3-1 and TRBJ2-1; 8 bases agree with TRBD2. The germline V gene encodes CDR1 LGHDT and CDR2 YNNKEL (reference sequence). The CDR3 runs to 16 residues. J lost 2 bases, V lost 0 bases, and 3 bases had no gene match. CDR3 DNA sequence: TGTGCCAGCAGCCAAGATCTGCGGGGGGCCTACAATGAGCAGTTCTTC. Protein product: CASSQDLRGAYNEQFF.

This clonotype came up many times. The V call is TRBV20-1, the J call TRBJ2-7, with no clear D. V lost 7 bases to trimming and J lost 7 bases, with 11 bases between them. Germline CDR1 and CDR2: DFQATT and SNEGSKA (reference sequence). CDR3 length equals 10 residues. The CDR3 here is CSVTRLEQYF. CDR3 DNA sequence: TGCAGTGTTACCAGGCTTGAGCAGTACTTC.

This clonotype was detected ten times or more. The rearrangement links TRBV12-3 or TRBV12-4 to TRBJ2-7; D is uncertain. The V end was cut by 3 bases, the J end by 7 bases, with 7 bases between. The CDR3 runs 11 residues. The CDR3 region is CASSLTWEQYF. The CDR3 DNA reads TGTGCCAGCAGTTTGACCTGGGAGCAGTACTTC.

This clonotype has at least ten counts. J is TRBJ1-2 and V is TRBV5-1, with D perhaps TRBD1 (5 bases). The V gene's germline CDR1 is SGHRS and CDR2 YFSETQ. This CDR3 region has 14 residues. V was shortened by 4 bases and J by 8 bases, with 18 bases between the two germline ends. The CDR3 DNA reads TGCGCCAGCAGCCCAAGGGGAGCCCTCTGGGGCTACACCTTC. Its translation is CASSPRGALWGYTF. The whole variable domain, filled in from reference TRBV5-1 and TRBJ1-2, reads KAGVTQTPRYLIKTRGQQVTLSCSPISGHRSVSWYQQTPGQGLQFLFEYFSETQRNKGNFPGRFSGRQFSNSRSEMNVSTLELGDSALYLCASSPRGALWGYTFGSGTRLTVV.

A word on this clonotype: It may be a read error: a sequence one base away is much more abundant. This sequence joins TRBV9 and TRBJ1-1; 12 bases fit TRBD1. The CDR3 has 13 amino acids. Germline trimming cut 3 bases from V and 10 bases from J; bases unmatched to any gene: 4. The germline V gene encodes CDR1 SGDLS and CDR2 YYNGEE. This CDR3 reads CASSAGQGAAAFF. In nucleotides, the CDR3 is TGTGCCAGCAGCGCGGGACAGGGGGCAGCAGCTTTCTTT.

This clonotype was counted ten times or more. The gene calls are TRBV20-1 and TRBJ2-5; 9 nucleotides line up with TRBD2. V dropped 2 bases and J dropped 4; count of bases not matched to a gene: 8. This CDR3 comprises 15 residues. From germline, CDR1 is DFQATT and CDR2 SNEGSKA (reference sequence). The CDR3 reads CSARNLAGTLETQYF. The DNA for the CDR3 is TGCAGTGCTAGAAATCTAGCGGGGACTCTAGAGACCCAGTACTTC.

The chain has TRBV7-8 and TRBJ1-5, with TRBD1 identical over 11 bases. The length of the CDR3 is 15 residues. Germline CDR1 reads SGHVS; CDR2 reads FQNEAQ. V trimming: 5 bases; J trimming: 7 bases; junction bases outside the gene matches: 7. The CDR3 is CASSPRDRGGQPQHF. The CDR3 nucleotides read TGTGCCAGCAGCCCGCGGGACAGGGGGGGACAGCCCCAGCATTTT.

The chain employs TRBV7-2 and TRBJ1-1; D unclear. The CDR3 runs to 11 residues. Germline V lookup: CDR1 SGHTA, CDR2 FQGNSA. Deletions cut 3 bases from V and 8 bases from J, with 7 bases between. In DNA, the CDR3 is TGTGCCAGCAGCTTCGGATACGAAGCTTTCTTT. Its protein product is CASSFGYEAFF.

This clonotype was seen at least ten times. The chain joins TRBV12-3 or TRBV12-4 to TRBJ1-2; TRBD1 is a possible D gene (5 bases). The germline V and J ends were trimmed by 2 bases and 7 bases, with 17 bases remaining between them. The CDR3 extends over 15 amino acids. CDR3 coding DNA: TGTGCCAGCAGTTTAATAACAGGCCAGATGGGTGGCTACACCTTC. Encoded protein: CASSLITGQMGGYTF.

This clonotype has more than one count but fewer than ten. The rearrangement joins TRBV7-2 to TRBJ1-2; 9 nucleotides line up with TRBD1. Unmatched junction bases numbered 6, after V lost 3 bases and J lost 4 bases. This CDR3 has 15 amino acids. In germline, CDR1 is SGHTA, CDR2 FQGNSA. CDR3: CASSFNTGGSYGYTF. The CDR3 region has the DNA TGTGCCAGCAGCTTCAATACAGGGGGCTCCTATGGCTACACCTTC.

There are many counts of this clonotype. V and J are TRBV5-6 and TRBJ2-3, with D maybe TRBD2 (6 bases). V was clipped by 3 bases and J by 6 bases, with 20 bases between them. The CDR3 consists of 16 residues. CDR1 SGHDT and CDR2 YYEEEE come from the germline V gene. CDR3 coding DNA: TGTGCCAGCAGCTCCACCCTCTCTCGGACTATCGATACGCAGTATTTT. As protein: CASSSTLSRTIDTQYF.

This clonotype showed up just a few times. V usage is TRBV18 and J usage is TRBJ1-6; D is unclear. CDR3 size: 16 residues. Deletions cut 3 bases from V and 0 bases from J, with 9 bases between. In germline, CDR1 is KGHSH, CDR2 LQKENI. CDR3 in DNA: TGTGCCAGCTCACCTCAGGCGAGCTCCTATAATTCACCCCTCCACTTT. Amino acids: CASSPQASSYNSPLHF. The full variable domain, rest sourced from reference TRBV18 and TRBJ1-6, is NAGVMQNPRHLVRRRGQEARLRCSPMKGHSHVYWYRQLPEEGLKFMVYLQKENIIDESGMPKERFSAEFPKEGPSILRIQQVVRGDSAAYFCASSPQASSYNSPLHFGNGTRLTVT.